The 17 T cell receptor beta chains in this list originate from one sample, sequenced in a study of blood T cell repertoires in COVID-19. Using immunoSEQ multiplex PCR, the repertoire was profiled, and TCRdb retains in-frame clones only, with some absent. The repertoire holds 45,000 to 55,000 clones, with over 70% as singletons. Sample: peripheral blood. These TCRs come from a human donor with active or convalescent COVID-19. The donor label of this sample is uncertain.

The chain employs TRBV2 and TRBJ2-1; TRBD1 agrees at 8 bases. J lost 6 bases, V lost 6 bases, and 4 bases had no gene match. CDR3 length equals 13 residues. Per germline, CDR1 SNHLY and CDR2 FYNNEI. CDR3 bases: TGTGCCAGCAGGGGAGACAGGGGCAATGAGCAGTTCTTC. Its translation is CASRGDRGNEQFF.

The chain has TRBV2 and TRBJ2-1, with 7 positions matching TRBD2. Germline trimming cut 0 bases from V and 10 bases from J; bases unmatched to any gene: 9. This CDR3 contains 15 residues. CDR1 and CDR2 (germline): SNHLY, FYNNEI. Here the CDR3 reads CASSEAGGDLVEQFF. In DNA form, the CDR3 reads TGTGCCAGCAGTGAAGCGGGGGGGGACCTCGTAGAGCAGTTCTTC.

The genes are TRBV3-1 (or the pseudogene TRBV3-2) and TRBJ2-7, with D tentatively TRBD2 (6 bases). Looked up from germline, CDR1 is LGHDT and CDR2 is YNNKEL (reference sequence). The V and J ends lost 7 bases and 2 bases respectively, with 15 bases between them. This CDR3 spans 14 amino acids. CDR3 sequence (DNA): TGTGCCAGCACGGGGGAGATCGGCCCCTACGAGCAGTACTTC. Residues: CASTGEIGPYEQYF.

In this sample, this clone turned up once. The DNA for the CDR3 is TGTGCCAGCAGTGAACCGTACGAGCAGTACTTC. Translating it yields CASSEPYEQYF. The V and J genes are TRBV6-1 and TRBJ2-7; D is unclear. The V end was cut by 2 bases, the J end by 4 bases, with 3 bases between. Germline V lookup: CDR1 MNHNS, CDR2 SASEGT. The CDR3 loop spans 11 amino acids.

The chain links TRBV4-3 to TRBJ1-6; 7 bases fit TRBD1. The CDR3 loop spans 15 amino acids. Germline lookup yields CDR1 LGHNA and CDR2 YSLEER. With 0 bases clipped from V and 7 bases from J, the junction kept 3 bases outside the gene matches. As DNA, the CDR3 is TGCGCCAGCAGCCAAGACGGGACAGTAAATTCACCCCTCCACTTT. As protein: CASSQDGTVNSPLHF.

This rearrangement joins TRBV5-6 to TRBJ2-7; the match to TRBD1 covers 11 bases. CDR3 size: 15 residues. The V segment lost 4 bases and the J segment 4 bases; nucleotides outside the gene matches: 7. Germline values: CDR1 SGHDT, CDR2 YYEEEE. DNA of the CDR3: TGTGCCAGCAGCGCGGGACAGGGGGTTCTATACGAGCAGTACTTC. Protein sequence: CASSAGQGVLYEQYF.

This clone has just one count. The chain carries TRBV14 and TRBJ2-2, with 8 nucleotides matching TRBD1. CDR3 length: 14 residues. V shed 6 bases and J 4 bases; nucleotides not matched to a gene: 4. Germline V gene lookup returns CDR1 SGHDN and CDR2 FVKESK. Here the CDR3 DNA reads TGTGCCAGCAGACGGGACAGGCTCACCGGGGAGCTGTTTTTT. Residues: CASRRDRLTGELFF.

The rearrangement links TRBV9 to TRBJ2-7, with D possibly TRBD2 on 6 matching bases. Between the trimmed V and J ends, which lost 4 bases and 7 bases, there was a span of 15 bases. CDR1 and CDR2 from the germline V gene are SGDLS and YYNGEE. There are 13 residues in the CDR3. The chain's CDR3 is CASSHSEGWEQYF. The CDR3 coding sequence is TGTGCCAGCAGCCATTCGGAGGGCTGGGAGCAGTACTTC.

The chain couples TRBV6-2 or TRBV6-3 to TRBJ1-2; 8 bases are shared with TRBD1. Germline CDR1 and CDR2: MNHEY and SVGEGT. This CDR3 has 17 amino acids. After removal of 4 bases from V and 3 bases from J, the junction contained 13 bases not matched to a gene. CDR3 protein: CASSSIFQGARDYGYTF. CDR3 coding DNA: TGTGCCAGCAGTTCCATATTCCAGGGGGCCAGGGACTATGGCTACACCTTC.

This chain uses TRBV7-2 with TRBJ2-2; 10 nucleotides line up with TRBD2. The CDR3 totals 15 residues. V shed 2 bases, J shed 5 bases, and the junction held 2 bases outside the gene matches. CDR1 and CDR2 from the germline V gene are SGHTA and FQGNSA. The CDR3 DNA reads TGTGCCAGCAGCTTACTAGCGGGAGTTACCGGGGAGCTGTTTTTT. It encodes CASSLLAGVTGELFF. The whole variable domain, filled in from reference TRBV7-2 and TRBJ2-2, reads GAGVSQSPSNKVTEKGKDVELRCDPISGHTALYWYRQSLGQGLEFLIYFQGNSAPDKSGLPSDRFSAERTGGSVSTLTIQRTQQEDSAVYLCASSLLAGVTGELFFGEGSRLTVL.

The J gene is TRBJ1-5, the V gene TRBV6-5; 7 nucleotides align to TRBD1. V shed 4 bases, J shed 5 bases, and the junction held 5 bases outside the gene matches. In germline, CDR1 is MNHEY, CDR2 SVGAGI. The length of the CDR3 is 14 residues. The CDR3 is CASSSGGNYQPQHF. CDR3 bases: TGTGCCAGCAGTTCAGGGGGTAACTATCAGCCCCAGCATTTT.

CDR3 loop: CASSFRQGSMRGANVLTF. CDR3 coding DNA: TGTGCCAGCAGCTTCCGACAGGGGAGCATGAGGGGGGCCAACGTCCTGACTTTC. V gene TRBV13 combines with J gene TRBJ2-6, with TRBD1 matching 8 bases. Germline V lookup: CDR1 PRHDT, CDR2 FYEKMQ (reference sequence). V was pared by 3 bases and J by 4 bases, with 11 bases of the junction left unmatched. This CDR3 spans 18 amino acids.

The rearrangement joins TRBV11-2 to TRBJ2-1, with a tentative D call TRBD2 (5 bases). The germline V gene has CDR1 SGHAT and CDR2 FQNNGV. The CDR3 sequence is 15 residues long. Trimming removed 3 bases at V and 7 bases at J, with 16 bases between. The CDR3 sequence is CASSLGTRSPNEQFF. The DNA of the CDR3 is TGTGCCAGCAGCTTGGGAACTAGGTCGCCTAATGAGCAGTTCTTC.

This clone was counted between two and nine times. The chain is built from TRBV19 and TRBJ2-7, with TRBD2 matching 7 bases. CDR3 length equals 14 residues. Germline V gives CDR1 LNHDA, CDR2 SQIVND (reference sequence). V lost 5 bases to trimming and J lost 6 bases; unmatched junction nucleotides: 10. CDR3 residues: CASSPWGGTSEQYF. For the CDR3, the DNA is TGTGCCAGTAGTCCCTGGGGAGGGACGTCCGAGCAGTACTTC.

This clone was counted a single time. V is TRBV11-3 and J is TRBJ2-1, with D possibly matching TRBD2 (6 bases). V lost 2 bases and J 4 bases, leaving 15 bases between the germline ends. The CDR3 is 16 amino acids. Germline values: CDR1 SGHNT, CDR2 YENEEA. CDR3 protein: CASSLHGGREYNEQFF. CDR3 bases: TGTGCCAGCAGCTTACACGGCGGGCGGGAATACAATGAGCAGTTCTTC.

The chain employs TRBV9 and TRBJ2-2, with TRBD2 as a possible D gene (6 bases). From germline, CDR1 is SGDLS and CDR2 YYNGEE. The CDR3 is 16 residues long. The V gene lost 0 bases and the J gene lost 5 bases, with 14 bases spanning the gap. The CDR3 region is CASSVAVGGGTGELFF. DNA for the CDR3: TGTGCCAGCAGCGTAGCTGTGGGGGGTGGAACCGGGGAGCTGTTTTTT.

V usage is TRBV7-9 and J usage is TRBJ2-2; D is unclear. This CDR3 has 12 residues. The V gene lost 4 bases and the J gene lost 3 bases, with 3 bases spanning the gap. CDR1 and CDR2 from the germline V gene are SEHNR and FQNEAQ (reference sequence). The CDR3 region has the DNA TGTGCCAGCAGCTCATACACCGGGGAGCTGTTTTTT. It encodes CASSSYTGELFF.